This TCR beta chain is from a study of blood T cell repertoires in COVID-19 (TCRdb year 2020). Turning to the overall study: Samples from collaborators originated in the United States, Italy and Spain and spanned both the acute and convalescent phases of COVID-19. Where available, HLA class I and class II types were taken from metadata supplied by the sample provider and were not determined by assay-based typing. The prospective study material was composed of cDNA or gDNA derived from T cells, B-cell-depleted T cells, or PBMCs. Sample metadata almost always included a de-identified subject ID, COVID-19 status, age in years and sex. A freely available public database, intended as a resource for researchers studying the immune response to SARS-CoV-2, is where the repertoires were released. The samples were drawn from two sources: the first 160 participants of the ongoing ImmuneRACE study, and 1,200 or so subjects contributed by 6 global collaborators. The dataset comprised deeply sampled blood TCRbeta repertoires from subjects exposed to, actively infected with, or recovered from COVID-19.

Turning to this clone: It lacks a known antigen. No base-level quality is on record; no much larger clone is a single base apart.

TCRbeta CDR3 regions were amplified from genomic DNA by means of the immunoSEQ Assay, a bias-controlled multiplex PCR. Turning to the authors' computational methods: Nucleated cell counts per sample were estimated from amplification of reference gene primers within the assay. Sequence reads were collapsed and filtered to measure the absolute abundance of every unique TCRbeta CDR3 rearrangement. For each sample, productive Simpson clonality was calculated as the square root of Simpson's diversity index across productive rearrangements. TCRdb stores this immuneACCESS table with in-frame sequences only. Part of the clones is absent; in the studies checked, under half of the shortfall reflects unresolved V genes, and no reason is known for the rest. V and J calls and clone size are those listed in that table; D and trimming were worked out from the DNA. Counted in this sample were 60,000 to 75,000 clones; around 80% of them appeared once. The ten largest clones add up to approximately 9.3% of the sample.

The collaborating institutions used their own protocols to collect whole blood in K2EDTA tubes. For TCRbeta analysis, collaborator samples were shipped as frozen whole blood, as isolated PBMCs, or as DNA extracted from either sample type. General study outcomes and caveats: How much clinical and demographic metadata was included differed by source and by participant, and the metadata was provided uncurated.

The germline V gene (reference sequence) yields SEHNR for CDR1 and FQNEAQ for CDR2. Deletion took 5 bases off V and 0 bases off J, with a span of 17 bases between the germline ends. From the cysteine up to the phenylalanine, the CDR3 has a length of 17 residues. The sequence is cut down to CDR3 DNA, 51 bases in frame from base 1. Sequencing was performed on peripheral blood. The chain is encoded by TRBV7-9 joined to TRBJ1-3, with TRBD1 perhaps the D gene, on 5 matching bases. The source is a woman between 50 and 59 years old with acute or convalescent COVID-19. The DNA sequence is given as TGTGCCAGCAGCGCAGTCGACAGTTTTTCCTCTGGAAACACCATATATTTT. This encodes CASSAVDSFSSGNTIYF.